The rows below give T cell receptor beta chains drawn from one sample of a study of identical twins. One entry per CDR3 protein results from TCRdb running MiXCR on the 5' RACE reads. Altogether fewer than 900,000 distinct CDR3 sequences are present, 20% to 25% being singletons, with the ten largest covering 4% to 5.5%. The same data also went into a second study, on T cells expressing NK-cell markers.

The sequenced sample consisted of PBMCs. Source of these receptors: a woman younger than 30 in good health. Each CDR3 is given with its conserved first and last residue. A D gene is named only where the DNA matches it firmly. Clone size is stated in some rows and not others, as once, few, many or a class when expanded.

v_call: TRBV5-1
clone_size: few
d_call: -
j_call: TRBJ2-2
cdr3_length: 15
cdr3_nt: TGCGCCAGCAGCTTGCTTCAGGGCCGCACCGGGGAGCTGTTTTTT
cdr3_aa: CASSLLQGRTGELFF

v_call: TRBV20-1
clone_size: -
d_call: -
j_call: TRBJ2-2
cdr3_length: 17
cdr3_nt: TGCAGTGCTTCGCCGAGCCAGGGAATCCGATTTACCGGGGAGCTGTTTTTT
cdr3_aa: CSASPSQGIRFTGELFF

v_call: TRBV20-1
clone_size: few
d_call: -
j_call: TRBJ2-7
cdr3_length: 11
cdr3_nt: TGCAGTGCGAAGCGAATCTACGAGCAGTACTTC
cdr3_aa: CSAKRIYEQYF

v_call: TRBV12-3/TRBV12-4
clone_size: many
d_call: -
j_call: TRBJ2-7
cdr3_length: 12
cdr3_nt: TGTGCCAGCAGTCCCTCCGACGACGAGCAGTACTTC
cdr3_aa: CASSPSDDEQYF

v_call: TRBV4-1
clone_size: few
d_call: -
j_call: TRBJ1-1
cdr3_length: 13
cdr3_nt: TGCGCCAGCAGCCAAGATGACCGAGAAAGAGCTTTCTTT
cdr3_aa: CASSQDDRERAFF

v_call: TRBV9
clone_size: many
d_call: -
j_call: TRBJ2-7
cdr3_length: 13
cdr3_nt: TGTGCCAGCAGCGTAGGCCAAAGGGACGAGCAGTACTTC
cdr3_aa: CASSVGQRDEQYF

v_call: TRBV27
clone_size: few
d_call: -
j_call: TRBJ2-1
cdr3_length: 16
cdr3_nt: TGTGCCAGCAGTTTACGATTTCCCACCTCCTACAATGAGCAGTTCTTC
cdr3_aa: CASSLRFPTSYNEQFF

v_call: TRBV5-1
clone_size: few
d_call: TRBD2
j_call: TRBJ2-7
cdr3_length: 16
cdr3_nt: TGCGCCAGCAGCTCCACCGGGACTAGCATGGCCTACGAGCAGTACTTC
cdr3_aa: CASSSTGTSMAYEQYF

v_call: TRBV25-1
clone_size: -
d_call: -
j_call: TRBJ1-2
cdr3_length: 14
cdr3_nt: TGTGCCAGCAGTGAAGACCGGGAGGACTATGGCTACACCTTC
cdr3_aa: CASSEDREDYGYTF

v_call: TRBV7-9
clone_size: -
d_call: -
j_call: TRBJ1-1
cdr3_length: 15
cdr3_nt: TGTGCCAGCAGCTCATCAGCGTACCTGAACACTGAAGCTTTCTTT
cdr3_aa: CASSSSAYLNTEAFF

v_call: TRBV7-2
clone_size: many
d_call: -
j_call: TRBJ1-2
cdr3_length: 14
cdr3_nt: TGTGCCAGCAGCTTAGGTGGGGGAGGCTATGGCTACACCTTC
cdr3_aa: CASSLGGGGYGYTF

v_call: TRBV20-1
clone_size: few
d_call: -
j_call: TRBJ2-1
cdr3_length: 15
cdr3_nt: TGCAGTGCTAGAGATGGCCTAGGGATTTACAATGAGCAGTTCTTC
cdr3_aa: CSARDGLGIYNEQFF

v_call: TRBV2
clone_size: once
d_call: TRBD2
j_call: TRBJ2-7
cdr3_length: 16
cdr3_nt: TGTGCCAGCAGTGAAGCAAGCGGGGCCAGCTCCTACGAGCAGTACTTC
cdr3_aa: CASSEASGASSYEQYF

v_call: TRBV7-6
clone_size: many
d_call: -
j_call: TRBJ2-1
cdr3_length: 15
cdr3_nt: TGTGCCAGCAGCACTCGGACTACTATACTCAATGAGCAGTTCTTC
cdr3_aa: CASSTRTTILNEQFF

v_call: TRBV9
clone_size: few
d_call: TRBD1
j_call: TRBJ1-1
cdr3_length: 16
cdr3_nt: TGTGCCAGCAGCGTAGGGCAGGGGGCTAGATACACTGAAGCTTTCTTT
cdr3_aa: CASSVGQGARYTEAFF

v_call: TRBV2
clone_size: -
d_call: -
j_call: TRBJ2-1
cdr3_length: 13
cdr3_nt: TGTGCCAGCAGTGAAGATGGAGCGTCTAGTCGCTTCTTC
cdr3_aa: CASSEDGASSRFF

v_call: TRBV29-1
clone_size: few
d_call: -
j_call: TRBJ2-5
cdr3_length: 15
cdr3_nt: TGCAGCGTTGAAGGGTCGGGCTCCTTTGGTGGGGGCCAGTACTTC
cdr3_aa: CSVEGSGSFGGGQYF

v_call: TRBV9
clone_size: many
d_call: -
j_call: TRBJ2-7
cdr3_length: 13
cdr3_nt: TGTGCCAGCAGCGTAGGCGACTCCTACGAGCAGTACTTC
cdr3_aa: CASSVGDSYEQYF

v_call: TRBV5-1
clone_size: many
d_call: -
j_call: TRBJ2-3
cdr3_length: 16
cdr3_nt: TGCGCCAGCAGCCTAGGACTACGGACTAGCACAGATACGCAGTATTTT
cdr3_aa: CASSLGLRTSTDTQYF

v_call: TRBV5-1
clone_size: -
d_call: TRBD2
j_call: TRBJ2-1
cdr3_length: 17
cdr3_nt: TGCGCCAGCAGCGCCGGACTAGCTTGGGGCTCCTACAATGAGCAGTTCTTC
cdr3_aa: CASSAGLAWGSYNEQFF

v_call: TRBV12-5
clone_size: few
d_call: -
j_call: TRBJ2-1
cdr3_length: 16
cdr3_nt: TGTGCTAGTGGCGCTGACAGGGAGGGAACAGGCAATGAGCAGTTCTTC
cdr3_aa: CASGADREGTGNEQFF

v_call: TRBV6-1
clone_size: -
d_call: -
j_call: TRBJ2-7
cdr3_length: 15
cdr3_nt: TGTGCCAGCAGAACTCCTCGTAGCCTCCACTACGAGCAGTACTTC
cdr3_aa: CASRTPRSLHYEQYF

v_call: TRBV12-3/TRBV12-4
clone_size: -
d_call: -
j_call: TRBJ2-1
cdr3_length: 14
cdr3_nt: TGTGCCAGCAGTTCGACGGACGGATACAATGAGCAGTTCTTC
cdr3_aa: CASSSTDGYNEQFF

v_call: TRBV5-1
clone_size: -
d_call: -
j_call: TRBJ1-2
cdr3_length: 15
cdr3_nt: TGCGCCAGCAGCGGGGACATCCAGGGGCGATTGGACTACACCTTC
cdr3_aa: CASSGDIQGRLDYTF

v_call: TRBV5-1
clone_size: few
d_call: -
j_call: TRBJ2-3
cdr3_length: 16
cdr3_nt: TGCGCCAGCAGCTTGGCTCCCGGTAGGGGCACAGATACGCAGTATTTT
cdr3_aa: CASSLAPGRGTDTQYF

v_call: TRBV20-1
clone_size: -
d_call: TRBD2
j_call: TRBJ2-5
cdr3_length: 14
cdr3_nt: TGCAGTGCTAGAGGTTGGGGGGGGAGAGAGACCCAGTACTTC
cdr3_aa: CSARGWGGRETQYF

v_call: TRBV12-3/TRBV12-4
clone_size: many
d_call: TRBD1
j_call: TRBJ1-1
cdr3_length: 11
cdr3_nt: TGTGCCGCAGGGGGATACACTGAAGCTTTCTTT
cdr3_aa: CAAGGYTEAFF

v_call: TRBV15
clone_size: few
d_call: TRBD1
j_call: TRBJ1-5
cdr3_length: 15
cdr3_nt: TGTGCCACCAGAAAACAGGGGAACGGCAATCAGCCCCAGCATTTT
cdr3_aa: CATRKQGNGNQPQHF

v_call: TRBV6-2/TRBV6-3
clone_size: few
d_call: TRBD2
j_call: TRBJ2-7
cdr3_length: 21
cdr3_nt: TGTGCCAGCAGTTACTCCCCCGGGACTAGCGGGGGGGCGAGTCGCGCCTACGAGCAGTACTTC
cdr3_aa: CASSYSPGTSGGASRAYEQYF

v_call: TRBV13
clone_size: few
d_call: TRBD1
j_call: TRBJ2-7
cdr3_length: 11
cdr3_nt: TGTGCCAGCAGCCAGGGGGCCGAGCAGTACTTC
cdr3_aa: CASSQGAEQYF

v_call: TRBV9
clone_size: few
d_call: -
j_call: TRBJ1-3
cdr3_length: 15
cdr3_nt: TGTGCCAGCAGCGTAGCGCCAGCCTCTGGAAACACCATATATTTT
cdr3_aa: CASSVAPASGNTIYF

v_call: TRBV2
clone_size: many
d_call: TRBD2
j_call: TRBJ2-1
cdr3_length: 15
cdr3_nt: TGTGCCAGCAGCTTTAGCGGGTGGAGTAACAATGAGCAGTTCTTC
cdr3_aa: CASSFSGWSNNEQFF

v_call: TRBV12-3/TRBV12-4
clone_size: -
d_call: TRBD2
j_call: TRBJ2-3
cdr3_length: 15
cdr3_nt: TGTGCCAGCAGTTTACTAGCGGGAGGGGGAGATACGCAGTATTTT
cdr3_aa: CASSLLAGGGDTQYF

v_call: TRBV5-6
clone_size: -
d_call: -
j_call: TRBJ2-7
cdr3_length: 12
cdr3_nt: TGTGCCAGCAGTCAGGGAACTTTGGAGCAGTACTTC
cdr3_aa: CASSQGTLEQYF

v_call: TRBV4-3
clone_size: few
d_call: -
j_call: TRBJ2-1
cdr3_length: 15
cdr3_nt: TGCGCCAGCAGCCAAAACCCGGGAGCACGGGTTGAGCAGTTCTTC
cdr3_aa: CASSQNPGARVEQFF